The entry below describes one TCR beta chain. V lost 5 bases and J lost 4, with 15 bases in between. Per the germline V gene, CDR1 is MGHDK and CDR2 is SYGVNS. The CDR3 is 15 residues long. This specimen comes from a study of beta chain features in type 1 diabetes. All of the isolated RNA was reverse transcribed, so expressed TCRB transcripts were sequenced. Here immunoSEQ multiplex PCR was the method, and the copy in TCRdb shows in-frame clones only, minus some. Of 350,000 to 450,000 clones listed, approximately 15% are singletons. Sequencing was carried out using naive CD4+ T cells from blood. The clonotype originates from a man aged 30 to 39 in good health. This chain joins TRBV25-1 and TRBJ2-1; the D gene could be TRBD1 or TRBD2 (5 bases each). In nucleotides, the CDR3 is TGTGCCAGCAGTAAATCTGGGGGTGGTTACAATGAGCAGTTCTTC. Amino acid sequence: CASSKSGGGYNEQFF.